Below, 25 T cell receptor beta chains from the same sample are listed, as sequenced in a study of Graves' ophthalmopathy and Graves' hyperthyroidism. Amplifying from RNA transcripts, the study obtained TCR beta CDR3 regions. RT-PCR was first run with HTBI primers, then multiplex PCR in a second round. Using its own MiXCR run on the multiplex PCR reads, TCRdb lists one record per CDR3 protein. The sample has 200,000 to 250,000 distinct CDR3 sequences, about 47% seen once. The sequenced sample was peripheral blood. The receptor set was obtained from an adult man with Graves' ophthalmopathy.

The CDR3 DNA sequence: TGTGCCAGCAGTTATGGGACAGGCCATAATTCACCCCTCCACTTT. The encoded protein is CASSYGTGHNSPLHF. The V call is TRBV12-3 or TRBV12-4, the J call TRBJ1-6; 8 nucleotides agree with TRBD1. The trim removed 4 bases at V and 5 bases at J, leaving 4 bases unmatched. The CDR3 runs 15 residues.

This clonotype was seen a few times. CDR3 residues: CASSLWEGMNTEAFF. The CDR3 region has the DNA TGTGCCAGCAGTTTATGGGAAGGCATGAACACTGAAGCTTTCTTT. This chain uses TRBV7-9 with TRBJ1-1; D is undetermined. CDR3 size: 15 residues. Germline CDR1 and CDR2: SEHNR and FQNEAQ (reference sequence). V lost 6 bases and J 0 bases, leaving 14 bases between the germline ends.

This clonotype was detected many times. CDR3 DNA: TGCAGCGTTGAGGACAGGGGCTATGGCTACACCTTC. It specifies CSVEDRGYGYTF. The V gene is TRBV29-1, the J gene TRBJ1-2, with 9 bases lining up with TRBD1. Looked up from germline, CDR1 is SQVTM and CDR2 is ANQGSEA. This CDR3 is built from 12 residues. After removal of 3 bases from V and 4 bases from J, the junction contained 0 bases not matched to a gene. The whole variable domain, filled in from reference TRBV29-1 and TRBJ1-2, reads SAVISQKPSRDICQRGTSLTIQCQVDSQVTMMFWYRQQPGQSLTLIATANQGSEATYESGFVIDKFPISRPNLTFSTLTVSNMSPEDSSIYLCSVEDRGYGYTFGSGTRLTVV.

This chain links TRBV11-1 with TRBJ2-5; 7 bases map to TRBD1. This CDR3 has 14 amino acids. The V and J ends lost 5 bases and 2 bases, in that order; junction bases with no gene match: 5. From germline, CDR1 is SGHAT and CDR2 FQDESV (reference sequence). The CDR3, as DNA: TGTGCCAGCAGCCGGGACAGACAACAAGAGACCCAGTACTTC. This sequence encodes CASSRDRQQETQYF.

Comments on this clonotype: A much larger clone differs from this one at a single base, so this may be a read error. The DNA for the CDR3 is TGTGCCAGCAGCTTAGCCAGTAACTATGGCTACACCTTC. Residues: CASSLASNYGYTF. The rearrangement joins TRBV7-9 to TRBJ1-2; D is undetermined. Per germline, CDR1 SEHNR and CDR2 FQNEAQ (reference sequence). The CDR3 loop spans 13 amino acids. V dropped 0 bases and J dropped 1 base, with 3 bases sitting between them.

The chain has TRBV29-1 and TRBJ1-2, with D possibly being TRBD1 (5 bases). From germline, CDR1 is SQVTM and CDR2 ANQGSEA. The V end lost 6 bases, the J end lost 8 bases, and 22 bases lay between the germline ends. This CDR3 has 14 amino acids. CDR3: CSVLGGRERGGYTF. The CDR3, as DNA: TGCAGCGTCCTCGGGGGTCGGGAGCGGGGCGGCTACACCTTC.

The chain has TRBV6-6 and TRBJ1-2, with 7 bases lining up with TRBD1. The CDR3 runs 14 residues. Trimming took 6 bases from V and 5 from J; bases not matched to a gene: 9. CDR1 and CDR2 from the germline V gene are MNHNY and SVGAGI (reference sequence). The CDR3 reads CASSLDRARYGYTF. The CDR3 region has the DNA TGTGCCAGCAGCCTCGACAGGGCGAGGTATGGCTACACCTTC.

The chain combines TRBV27 with TRBJ2-2, with D possibly TRBD2 on 6 matching bases. The germline gives CDR1 MNHEY, CDR2 SMNVEV (reference sequence). This CDR3 has 15 residues. Between the trimmed V and J ends, which lost 1 base and 2 bases, there was a span of 8 bases. DNA for the CDR3: TGTGCCAGCAGTTTATGGGGAGGTAACACCGGGGAGCTGTTTTTT. Protein: CASSLWGGNTGELFF.

This chain links TRBV29-1 with TRBJ2-3, with TRBD2 matching 8 bases. CDR3 length equals 14 residues. Germline-derived CDR1 and CDR2 are SQVTM and ANQGSEA. The J segment lost 5 bases and the V segment lost 5 bases, leaving 9 bases of the junction unmatched. The CDR3 coding sequence is TGCAGCGTTTCCAGACTAGCGTTCGAAGATACGCAGTATTTT. Its protein is CSVSRLAFEDTQYF.

A word on this clonotype: The junction departs from the called germline gene at one end, perhaps through a read error. J is TRBJ1-1 and V is TRBV10-3; D not resolved. CDR1 is ENHRY, CDR2 SYGVKD, per germline. CDR3 length: 14 residues. CDR3 residues: CASSEFAENTEAFF. Written as DNA, the CDR3 is TGTGCCAGCAGTGAATTCGCCGAGAACACTGAAGCTTTCTTT.

A note on this clonotype: One end of the junction fails to match germline, which may point to a read error. This chain uses TRBV10-2 with TRBJ2-7; D remains unclear. The V gene's germline CDR1 is WSHSY and CDR2 SAAADI. The CDR3 totals 14 residues. CDR3 in amino acids: CASSEGSSFYEQYF. CDR3 nucleotide sequence: TGTGCCAGCAGTGAAGGATCCAGTTTCTACGAGCAGTACTTC.

This clonotype turned up a few times. The chain has TRBV7-8 and TRBJ2-7; TRBD1 matches at 8 bases. The V gene end was trimmed by 1 base and the J gene end by 2 bases; junction bases not matched to a gene: 4. The length of the CDR3 is 15 residues. Per germline, CDR1 SGHVS and CDR2 FQNEAQ. The CDR3 sequence: CASSLEGQGPYEQYF. DNA for the CDR3: TGTGCCAGCAGCTTAGAAGGACAGGGCCCCTACGAGCAGTACTTC.

This clonotype came up a few times. The CDR3 DNA reads TGTGCCATCAGTGAGGGGACAGGGAGACGGTACGAGCAGTACTTC. Translated: CAISEGTGRRYEQYF. The chain has TRBV10-3 and TRBJ2-7; 9 bases line up with TRBD1. The CDR3 contains 15 residues. Germline V CDR1 and CDR2: ENHRY, SYGVKD. V trimming: 2 bases; J trimming: 4 bases; junction bases outside the gene matches: 6.

This chain connects TRBV7-8 to TRBJ2-5; weak D call: TRBD1 (6 bases). This CDR3 spans 15 amino acids. The germline V gene has CDR1 SGHVS and CDR2 FQNEAQ. Trimming removed 5 bases from V and 5 bases from J, with 18 bases in between. CDR3 in DNA: TGTGCCAGCAGCAAGCAGGGGCAGGGCTGGGAGACCCAGTACTTC. As protein: CASSKQGQGWETQYF.

This clonotype appeared a single time. One end of the junction varies from germline; a read error may be responsible. V and J are TRBV7-9 and TRBJ2-2; 8 positions agree with TRBD2. Germline V gene lookup returns CDR1 SEHNR and CDR2 FQNEAQ (reference sequence). This CDR3 has 16 amino acids. The CDR3 sequence is CASSPRGGRSTRELFF. CDR3 nucleotides: TGTGCCAGCAGCCCGAGGGGCGGGAGGAGCACCCGGGAGCTGTTTTTT.

The chain recombines TRBV20-1 with TRBJ2-2; 14 bases fit TRBD2. CDR1 is DFQATT, CDR2 SNEGSKA, per germline (reference sequence). The trim removed 3 bases at V and 4 bases at J, leaving 7 bases unmatched. The CDR3 totals 17 residues. CDR3 in amino acids: CSASPGLAGGSTGELFF. The CDR3 coding sequence is TGCAGTGCTAGCCCCGGACTAGCGGGAGGTAGCACCGGGGAGCTGTTTTTT.

The sample holds one count of this clonotype. The chain carries TRBV10-3 and TRBJ2-7, with 11 bases matching TRBD2. V trimming: 10 bases; J trimming: 0 bases; junction bases outside the gene matches: 5. The CDR3 is 14 residues long. Germline loops: CDR1 ENHRY, CDR2 SYGVKD. The CDR3 region is CASGGTSGSYEQYF. For the CDR3, the DNA is TGTGCCAGCGGCGGGACTAGCGGCTCCTACGAGCAGTACTTC.

This clonotype was seen only a few times. The chain employs TRBV7-9 and TRBJ1-5; TRBD1 is a possible D gene (6 bases). The germline CDR1 and CDR2 sequences are SEHNR and FQNEAQ (reference sequence). The CDR3 covers 15 residues. Trimming shortened V by 1 base and J by 2 bases, and 9 bases separated the two germline ends. As DNA, the CDR3 is TGTGCCAGCAGCTTAGAACAGGGAGGCAATCAGCCCCAGCATTTT. It translates to CASSLEQGGNQPQHF.

As to this clonotype: Germline and junction disagree at one end, which may indicate a read error. The gene calls are TRBV7-6 and TRBJ1-1; D is perhaps TRBD1 (5 bases). The CDR3 consists of 14 residues. CDR1 SGHVS and CDR2 FNYEAQ come from the germline V gene. CDR3 coding DNA: TGTGCCAGCAGTCCGATAAAGGGGAACGCTGAAGCTTTCTTT. This encodes CASSPIKGNAEAFF. The complete variable domain, with remaining parts taken from reference TRBV7-6 and TRBJ1-1, reads GAGVSQSPRYKVTKRGQDVALRCDPISGHVSLYWYRQALGQGPEFLTYFNYEAQQDKSGLPNDRFSAERPEGSISTLTIQRTEQRDSAMYRCASSPIKGNAEAFFGQGTRLTVV.

Points on this clonotype: This CDR3 is missing its conserved last phenylalanine or tryptophan, likely due to a read error. The rearrangement joins TRBV10-2 to TRBJ2-5, with 11 bases that match TRBD1. After removal of 6 bases from V and 9 bases from J, the junction contained 3 bases not matched to a gene. In germline, CDR1 is WSHSY, CDR2 SAAADI. CDR3 length: 12 amino acids. CDR3 in amino acids: CASSSGQGAQYL. The CDR3 DNA reads as TGCGCCAGCAGCTCGGGACAGGGGGCCCAGTACCTC.

This clonotype turned up a few times. The J gene is TRBJ1-1, the V gene TRBV7-2, with 9 positions matching TRBD1. Trimming at V came to 4 bases and at J to 4 bases, leaving 22 bases not matched to a gene. Germline V gene lookup returns CDR1 SGHTA and CDR2 FQGNSA. CDR3 size: 20 residues. The CDR3 DNA reads TGTGCCAGCAGCTCGCTGTTCTCACGGGACAGGGAACCAACTTTCACTGAAGCTTTCTTT. It is translated as CASSSLFSRDREPTFTEAFF.

The chain has TRBV24-1 and TRBJ2-5; TRBD2 matches 8 bases. Per the germline V gene, CDR1 is KGHDR and CDR2 is SFDVKD. V gave up 3 bases and J gave up 4 bases; unmatched junction bases: 6. CDR3 length equals 15 residues. CDR3 DNA: TGTGCCACCAGTGATCCCGGGAGGGATGGAGAGACCCAGTACTTC. Translated: CATSDPGRDGETQYF.

This chain connects TRBV24-1 to TRBJ2-5; 9 nucleotides agree with TRBD1. The CDR3 is 15 amino acids. V shed 4 bases, J shed 4 bases, and the junction held 6 bases outside the gene matches. Germline loops: CDR1 KGHDR, CDR2 SFDVKD. The CDR3 loop is CATSEPGTGRETQYF. The DNA of the CDR3 is TGTGCCACCAGTGAACCGGGGACAGGGAGAGAGACCCAGTACTTC.

The chain employs TRBV20-1 and TRBJ1-5, with 7 bases aligning to TRBD1. V gave up 3 bases and J gave up 5 bases; unmatched junction bases: 4. Germline assignment: CDR1 DFQATT and CDR2 SNEGSKA (reference sequence). The CDR3 has 13 residues. The CDR3, as DNA: TGCAGTGCTAGTCTAGGGGGCCATCAGCCCCAGCATTTT. It translates to CSASLGGHQPQHF.

Many counts were recorded for this clonotype. The chain links TRBV7-2 to TRBJ1-2; D ambiguous. CDR3 length: 12 amino acids. In germline, CDR1 is SGHTA, CDR2 FQGNSA. V was pared by 5 bases and J by 3 bases, with 7 bases between. The CDR3 DNA reads as TGTGCCAGCAGCGGAAGGGACTATGGCTACACCTTC. Encoded protein: CASSGRDYGYTF.